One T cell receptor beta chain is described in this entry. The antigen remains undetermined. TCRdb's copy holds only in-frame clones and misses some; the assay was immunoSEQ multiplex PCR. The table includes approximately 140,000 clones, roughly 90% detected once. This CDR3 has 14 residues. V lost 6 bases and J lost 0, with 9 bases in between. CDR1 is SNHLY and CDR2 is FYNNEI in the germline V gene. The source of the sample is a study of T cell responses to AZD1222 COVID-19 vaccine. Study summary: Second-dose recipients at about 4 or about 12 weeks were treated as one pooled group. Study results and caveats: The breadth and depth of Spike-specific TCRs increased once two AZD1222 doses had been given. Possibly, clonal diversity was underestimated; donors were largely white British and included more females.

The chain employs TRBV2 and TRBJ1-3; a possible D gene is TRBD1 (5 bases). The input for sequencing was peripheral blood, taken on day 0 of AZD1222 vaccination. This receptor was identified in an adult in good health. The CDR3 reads CASRGTHSGNTIYF. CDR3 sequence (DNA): TGTGCCAGCAGGGGGACTCACTCTGGAAACACCATATATTTT.